The T cell receptor beta chain under discussion was sequenced for a study of T cell changes during pregnancy in multiple sclerosis. Germline V gene lookup returns CDR1 SGHVS and CDR2 FQNEAQ. V lost 1 base to trimming and J lost 5 bases, with 18 bases between them. CDR3 length equals 16 residues. Here immunoSEQ multiplex PCR was the method, and the copy in TCRdb shows in-frame clones only, minus some. The sample shows about 100,000 clones, around 90% of them seen only once. The TCR originated in a female donor with multiple sclerosis, enrolled in a pregnancy study. This chain uses TRBV7-8 with TRBJ2-7; tentatively, D is TRBD1 (6 bases). Source: peripheral blood, taken in the second trimester of pregnancy. CDR3 sequence: CASSLVGGIQGHEQYF. For the CDR3, the DNA is TGTGCCAGCAGCTTAGTAGGGGGAATCCAGGGCCACGAGCAGTACTTC.